Listed here are 8 T cell receptor beta chains from one sample, sequenced in a study of long-term antiretroviral therapy in people with HIV. Version v3.0 of the immunoSEQ assay ran at survey level. Repertoires were generated with immunoSEQ multiplex PCR, while TCRdb's copy carries only in-frame clones and drops some. The repertoire consists of some 16,000 clones, with roughly 80% occurring once and the leading ten covering 10% to 11%. The sample consisted of unsorted PBMCs, taken 2.3 years after starting antiretroviral therapy. The receptors shown here come from a middle-aged woman with HIV.

This clone was counted only a few times. This chain links TRBV4-1 with TRBJ2-1, with unresolved D. From germline, CDR1 is MGHRA and CDR2 YSYEKL. Trimming took off 1 base at V and 7 bases at J, with 5 bases between the two ends. The CDR3 has 12 residues. The CDR3 loop is CASSQAINEQFF. CDR3 sequence (DNA): TGCGCCAGCAGCCAAGCGATAAATGAGCAGTTCTTC.

V usage is TRBV10-1 and J usage is TRBJ2-3; the match to TRBD1 covers 8 bases. Per germline, CDR1 WNHNN and CDR2 SYGVQD (reference sequence). V shed 3 bases and J 3 bases; nucleotides not matched to a gene: 2. The CDR3 loop spans 14 amino acids. The CDR3 region is CASSEGQGTDTQYF. For the CDR3, the DNA is TGCGCCAGCAGTGAAGGACAGGGAACAGATACGCAGTATTTT.

The chain employs TRBV7-9 and TRBJ1-2; D not certain. V was trimmed by 7 bases and J by 8 bases, leaving 14 bases between them. Germline V gene data show CDR1 as SEHNR and CDR2 as FQNEAQ (reference sequence). This CDR3 spans 12 amino acids. CDR3: CASNLQLGGYTF. The DNA for the CDR3 is TGTGCCAGCAATCTACAGCTAGGGGGCTACACCTTC. The full variable domain, its missing parts supplied by reference TRBV7-9 and TRBJ1-2, is DTGVSQNPRHKITKRGQNVTFRCDPISEHNRLYWYRQTLGQGPEFLTYFQNEAQLEKSRLLSDRFSAERPKGSFSTLEIQRTEQGDSAMYLCASNLQLGGYTFGSGTRLTVV.

This chain links TRBV19 with TRBJ2-7; tentatively, D is TRBD2 (5 bases). The CDR3 extends over 11 amino acids. V was shortened by 9 bases and J by 2 bases, with 8 bases between the two germline ends. In germline, CDR1 is LNHDA, CDR2 SQIVND (reference sequence). The CDR3 protein is CASSGAYEQYF. CDR3 sequence (DNA): TGTGCCAGCTCCGGGGCCTACGAGCAGTACTTC.

This clone appeared a few times. The CDR3 nucleotides read TGCAGCGTCGAGGGACTAGCGGGAGGGCCTAGCACAGATACGCAGTATTTT. This encodes CSVEGLAGGPSTDTQYF. V is TRBV29-1 and J is TRBJ2-3; 16 bases align to TRBD2. The junction had 6 bases not matched to a gene; V was cut back by 6 bases and J by 0 bases. The CDR3 length is 17 residues. In germline, CDR1 is SQVTM, CDR2 ANQGSEA.

The chain employs TRBV7-2 and TRBJ2-2; D not certain. CDR1 SGHTA and CDR2 FQGNSA come from the germline V gene. The V end was cut by 1 base, the J end by 7 bases, with 7 bases between. The length of the CDR3 is 13 residues. The CDR3 DNA sequence: TGTGCCAGCAGCTTAGGGGGAAGCGGGGAGCTGTTTTTT. It specifies CASSLGGSGELFF.

The chain is built from TRBV27 and TRBJ1-5; tentatively, D is TRBD1 (6 bases). Trimming shortened V by 3 bases and J by 6 bases, and 12 bases separated the two germline ends. The CDR3 has 14 residues. Germline V lookup: CDR1 MNHEY, CDR2 SMNVEV (reference sequence). The CDR3 sequence: CASSLAGEGQPQHF. The DNA for the CDR3 is TGTGCCAGCAGTTTGGCAGGGGAGGGTCAGCCCCAGCATTTT.

This clone has just a few counts. The V call is TRBV11-2, the J call TRBJ2-3, with a weak D call TRBD2 (5 bases). Per the germline V gene, CDR1 is SGHAT and CDR2 is FQNNGV. This CDR3 spans 12 amino acids. The V gene lost 7 bases and the J gene lost 4 bases, with 9 bases spanning the gap. CDR3 nucleotides: TGTGCCAGCACCCCACTAGCAGATACGCAGTATTTT. It specifies CASTPLADTQYF.